The entry below gives a single TCR beta chain sequence along with its context. Its antigen is not identified. The sample originates from a study of response to subunit inactivated influenza vaccine. This CDR3 contains 16 residues. Germline V lookup: CDR1 SGHRS, CDR2 YFSETQ. V shed 0 bases and J shed 0 bases, with 12 bases lying between them. TCRdb independently ran MiXCR on the RT-PCR reads; one entry per CDR3 protein. The sample holds a few hundred thousand distinct CDR3 sequences, roughly 15% seen once. Study conclusions and caveats: Authors suggested few new T cells are recruited by each seasonal influenza vaccination.

Here the sequenced sample was PBMCs from blood, taken 11 to 12 days after vaccination. The rearrangement uses TRBV5-1 and TRBJ1-1; tentative D call: TRBD1 (5 bases). The clonotype was recovered from a man aged 50-60 years who received an inactivated influenza vaccine. For the CDR3, the DNA is TGCGCCAGCAGCTTGGATCCGACAGATATGAACACTGAAGCTTTCTTT. It codes for CASSLDPTDMNTEAFF.